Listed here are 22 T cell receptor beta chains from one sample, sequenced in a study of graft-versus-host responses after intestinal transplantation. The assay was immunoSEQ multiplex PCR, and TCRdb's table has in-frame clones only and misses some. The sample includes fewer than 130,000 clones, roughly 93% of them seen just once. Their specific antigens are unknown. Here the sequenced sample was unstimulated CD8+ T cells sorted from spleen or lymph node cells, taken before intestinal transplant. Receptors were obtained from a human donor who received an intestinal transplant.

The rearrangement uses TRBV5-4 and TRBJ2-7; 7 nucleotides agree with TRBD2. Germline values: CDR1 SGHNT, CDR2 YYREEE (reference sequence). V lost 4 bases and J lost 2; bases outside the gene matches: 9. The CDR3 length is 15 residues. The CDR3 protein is CASSAGERQAYEQYF. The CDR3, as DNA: TGTGCCAGCAGCGCGGGGGAGCGACAAGCCTACGAGCAGTACTTC.

DNA of the CDR3: TGTGCCAGCAGTCCCACGGGACTGCTCCAAGAGACCCAGTACTTC. Translated: CASSPTGLLQETQYF. This rearrangement joins TRBV28 to TRBJ2-5; possibly TRBD2 for D (6 bases). This CDR3 has 15 residues. The germline V gene has CDR1 MDHEN and CDR2 SYDVKM. V lost 5 bases to trimming and J lost 1 base, with 14 bases between them. Full variable domain (outside the CDR3, taken from reference TRBV28 and TRBJ2-5): DVKVTQSSRYLVKRTGEKVFLECVQDMDHENMFWYRQDPGLGLRLIYFSYDVKMKEKGDIPEGYSVSREKKERFSLILESASTNQTSMYLCASSPTGLLQETQYFGPGTRLLVL.

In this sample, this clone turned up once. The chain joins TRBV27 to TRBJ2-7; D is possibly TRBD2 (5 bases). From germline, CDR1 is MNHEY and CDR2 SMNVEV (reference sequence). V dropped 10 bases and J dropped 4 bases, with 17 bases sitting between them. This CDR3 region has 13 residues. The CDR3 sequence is CATGPRVRYEQYF. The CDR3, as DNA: TGTGCCACCGGCCCGCGGGTTAGATACGAGCAGTACTTC.

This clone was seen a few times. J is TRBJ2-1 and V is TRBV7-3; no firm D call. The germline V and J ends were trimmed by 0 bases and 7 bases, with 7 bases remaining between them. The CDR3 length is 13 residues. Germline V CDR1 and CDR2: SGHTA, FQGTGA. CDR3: CASSLTGGNEQFF. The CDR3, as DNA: TGTGCCAGCAGCTTAACTGGTGGGAATGAGCAGTTCTTC.

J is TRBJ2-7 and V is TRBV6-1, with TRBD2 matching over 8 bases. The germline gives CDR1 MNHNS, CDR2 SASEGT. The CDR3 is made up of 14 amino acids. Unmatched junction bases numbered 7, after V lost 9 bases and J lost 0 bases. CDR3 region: CARVLAVNSYEQYF. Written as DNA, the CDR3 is TGTGCCAGGGTACTAGCGGTTAACTCCTACGAGCAGTACTTC.

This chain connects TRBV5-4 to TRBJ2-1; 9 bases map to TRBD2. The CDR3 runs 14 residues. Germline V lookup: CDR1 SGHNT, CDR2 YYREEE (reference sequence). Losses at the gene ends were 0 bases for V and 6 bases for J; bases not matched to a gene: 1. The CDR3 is CASSLASGVNEQFF. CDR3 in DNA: TGTGCCAGCAGCTTGGCTAGCGGGGTCAATGAGCAGTTCTTC.

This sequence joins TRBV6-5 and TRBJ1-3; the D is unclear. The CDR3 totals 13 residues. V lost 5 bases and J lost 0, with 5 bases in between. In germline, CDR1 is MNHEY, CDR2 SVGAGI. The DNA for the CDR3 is TGTGCCAGCAGTCAATACTCTGGAAACACCATATATTTT. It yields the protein CASSQYSGNTIYF.

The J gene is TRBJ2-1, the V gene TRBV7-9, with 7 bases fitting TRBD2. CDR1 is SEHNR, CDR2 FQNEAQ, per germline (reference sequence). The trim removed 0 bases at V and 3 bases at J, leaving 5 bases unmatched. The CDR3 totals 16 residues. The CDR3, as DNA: TGTGCCAGCAGCTTAGCGCGAAGCGGGATCTACAATGAGCAGTTCTTC. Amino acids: CASSLARSGIYNEQFF.

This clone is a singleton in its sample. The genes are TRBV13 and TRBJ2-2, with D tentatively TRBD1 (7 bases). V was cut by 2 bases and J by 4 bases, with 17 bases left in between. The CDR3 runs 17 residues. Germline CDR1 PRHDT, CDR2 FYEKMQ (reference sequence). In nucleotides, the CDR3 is TGTGCCAGCAGCTTATTTTCAGGGGGGTTTGGCACCGGGGAGCTGTTTTTT. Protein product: CASSLFSGGFGTGELFF. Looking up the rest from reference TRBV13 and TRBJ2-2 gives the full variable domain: AAGVIQSPRHLIKEKRETATLKCYPIPRHDTVYWYQQGPGQDPQFLISFYEKMQSDKGSIPDRFSAQQFSDYHSELNMSSLELGDSALYFCASSLFSGGFGTGELFFGEGSRLTVL.

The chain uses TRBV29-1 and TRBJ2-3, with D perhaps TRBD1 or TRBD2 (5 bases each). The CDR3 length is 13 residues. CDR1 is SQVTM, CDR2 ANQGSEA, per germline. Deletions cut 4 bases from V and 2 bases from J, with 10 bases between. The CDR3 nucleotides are TGCAGCGTTGTAGGGACCCACACAGATACGCAGTATTTT. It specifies CSVVGTHTDTQYF.

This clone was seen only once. As DNA, the CDR3 is TGTGCCAGCAGCGTCCCGGGACAGGGTGACTATGGCTACACCTTC. The encoded protein is CASSVPGQGDYGYTF. This chain joins TRBV14 and TRBJ1-2; 9 positions agree with TRBD1. Germline CDR1 is SGHDN and CDR2 is FVKESK. The CDR3 has 15 residues. Unmatched junction bases numbered 7, after V lost 5 bases and J lost 3 bases.

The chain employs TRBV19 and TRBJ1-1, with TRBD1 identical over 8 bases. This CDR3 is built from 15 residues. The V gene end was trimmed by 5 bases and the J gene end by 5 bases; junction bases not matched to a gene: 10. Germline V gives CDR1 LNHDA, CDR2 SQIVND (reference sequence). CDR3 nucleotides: TGTGCCAGTAGTTACTCAGGGGGCTATGGGACTGAAGCTTTCTTT. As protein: CASSYSGGYGTEAFF. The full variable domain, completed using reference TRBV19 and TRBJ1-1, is DGGITQSPKYLFRKEGQNVTLSCEQNLNHDAMYWYRQDPGQGLRLIYYSQIVNDFQKGDIAEGYSVSREKKESFPLTVTSAQKNPTAFYLCASSYSGGYGTEAFFGQGTRLTVV.

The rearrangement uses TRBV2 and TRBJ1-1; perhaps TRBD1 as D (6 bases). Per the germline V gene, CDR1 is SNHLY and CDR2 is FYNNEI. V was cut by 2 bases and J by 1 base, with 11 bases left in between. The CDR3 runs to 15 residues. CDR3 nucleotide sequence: TGTGCCAGCAGTGAATACAGGGTCGAGAACACTGAAGCTTTCTTT. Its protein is CASSEYRVENTEAFF.

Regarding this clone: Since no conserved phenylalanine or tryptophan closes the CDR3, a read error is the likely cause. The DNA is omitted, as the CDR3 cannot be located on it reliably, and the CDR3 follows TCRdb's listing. The CDR3 sequence is CASRLEGV. The V gene is TRBV12-2, the J gene TRBJ1-1; no DNA check was done on the table's D call, TRBD1. TRBV12-2 is marked as a pseudogene. With termini counted, the CDR3 has 8 amino acids.

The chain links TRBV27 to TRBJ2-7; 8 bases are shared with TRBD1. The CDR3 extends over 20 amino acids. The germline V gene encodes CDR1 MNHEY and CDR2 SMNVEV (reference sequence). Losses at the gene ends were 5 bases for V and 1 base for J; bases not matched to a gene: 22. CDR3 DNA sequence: TGTGCCAGCAGTAAGTTCCGACCAGACCGGCAGGGGGCCTTATCCTACGAGCAGTACTTC. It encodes CASSKFRPDRQGALSYEQYF.

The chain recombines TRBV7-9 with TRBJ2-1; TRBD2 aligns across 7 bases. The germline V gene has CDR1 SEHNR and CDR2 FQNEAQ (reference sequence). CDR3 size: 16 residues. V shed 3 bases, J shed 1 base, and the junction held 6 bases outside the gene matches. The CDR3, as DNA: TGTGCCAGCAGCTTCATTCAGCGGGGTTCCTACAATGAGCAGTTCTTC. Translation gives CASSFIQRGSYNEQFF.

The CDR3 protein is CASSFIGLAGYEQYF. For the CDR3, the DNA is TGTGCCAGCAGCTTCATAGGACTAGCGGGTTACGAGCAGTACTTC. The J gene is TRBJ2-7, the V gene TRBV7-2, with 11 positions matching TRBD2. The germline V gene encodes CDR1 SGHTA and CDR2 FQGNSA. The CDR3 has 15 amino acids. Trimming removed 3 bases from V and 4 bases from J; junction bases left unmatched: 5.

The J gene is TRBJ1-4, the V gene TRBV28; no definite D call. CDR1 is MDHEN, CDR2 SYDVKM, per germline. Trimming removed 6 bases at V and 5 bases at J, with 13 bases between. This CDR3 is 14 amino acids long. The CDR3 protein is CASSRVSINEKLFF. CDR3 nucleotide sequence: TGTGCCAGCAGCCGGGTCAGCATAAATGAAAAACTGTTTTTT. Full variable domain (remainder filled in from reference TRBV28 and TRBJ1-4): DVKVTQSSRYLVKRTGEKVFLECVQDMDHENMFWYRQDPGLGLRLIYFSYDVKMKEKGDIPEGYSVSREKKERFSLILESASTNQTSMYLCASSRVSINEKLFFGSGTQLSVL.

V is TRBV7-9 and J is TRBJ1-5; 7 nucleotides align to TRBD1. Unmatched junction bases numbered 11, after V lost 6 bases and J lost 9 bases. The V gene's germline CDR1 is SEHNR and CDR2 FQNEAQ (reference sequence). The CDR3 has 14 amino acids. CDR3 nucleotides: TGTGCCAGCAGTCCCGGACAGGCATCGGGGCCCCAGCATTTT. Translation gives CASSPGQASGPQHF.

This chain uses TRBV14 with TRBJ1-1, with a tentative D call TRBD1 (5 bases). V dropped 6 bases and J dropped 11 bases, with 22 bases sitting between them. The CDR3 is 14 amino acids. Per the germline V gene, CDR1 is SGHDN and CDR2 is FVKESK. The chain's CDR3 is CASRDRSTIGGAFF. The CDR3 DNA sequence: TGTGCCAGCAGAGACCGTAGCACTATTGGGGGGGCTTTCTTT.

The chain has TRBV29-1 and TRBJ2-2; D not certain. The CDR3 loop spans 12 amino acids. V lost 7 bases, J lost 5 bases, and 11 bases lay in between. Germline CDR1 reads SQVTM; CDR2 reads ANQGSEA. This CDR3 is CSAPIATGELFF. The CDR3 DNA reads TGCAGCGCCCCTATCGCTACCGGGGAGCTGTTTTTT.

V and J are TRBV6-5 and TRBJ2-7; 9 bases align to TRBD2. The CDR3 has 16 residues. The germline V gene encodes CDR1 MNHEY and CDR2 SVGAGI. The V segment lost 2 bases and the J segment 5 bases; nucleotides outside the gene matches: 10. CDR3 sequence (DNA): TGTGCCAGCAGTTACGGCCCCGGTGGCGGGAGGGACGAGCAGTACTTC. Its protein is CASSYGPGGGRDEQYF.